This T cell receptor (beta chain) was captured by sequencing in a study (dated by TCRdb to the mid-2010s). For the wider study: The study examined whether tumor-infiltrating Tregs in breast cancer are drawn from blood Tregs or arise in situ by conversion from other CD4+ T cell subsets. The paper as a whole reports these results and caveats: The greatest overlap of tumor-infiltrating Treg TCR alpha and beta sequences was with tumor naive CD4+ T cells, followed next by blood naive CD4+ T cells. Tumor memory CD4+ T cell TCR gene usage clustered with blood and lymph node memory CD4+ cells and lymph node naive CD4+ cells. Validation in the larger cohort was restricted to a single TCR beta V-J rearrangement rather than whole repertoires.

Details on this clonotype: Its antigen is still unknown. Base qualities are not provided; no much larger clone lies one nucleotide away.

The CDR3 covers 12 residues, taking in both the cysteine and the phenylalanine. The sequence is cut down to CDR3 DNA, 36 bases in frame from base 1. V sheds 5 bases and J sheds 8 bases, leaving 10 bases between their ends. The germline V gene specifies ENHRY as CDR1 and SYGVKD as CDR2. The Miltenyi Naive CD4+ T Cell Isolation kit was used to purify naive CD4+ T cells, and Tregs were depleted with CD25 microbeads. Tregs, naive and memory CD4+ T cells from tumor, blood and ipsilateral draining lymph nodes of a few breast cancer patients underwent full-length TCR alpha and beta sequencing. Tumor tissue and lymph nodes obtained from ipsilateral axillary dissection were perfused with PBS, minced and then digested with collagenase I and hyaluronidase. Ficoll density gradient centrifugation was used to isolate mononuclear cells from either lymph nodes or under 65 ml of peripheral blood. Sorted cell populations were confirmed by FACS to exceed 90% purity.

Full-length TCR variable regions were amplified by 5' RACE PCR using constant-region reverse primers, and then by semi-nested PCR using Nested Universal Primer A. Using the ReliaPrep RNA Cell Miniprep System, total RNA was extracted, and the SMARTer RACE 5'/3' Kit was then used to reverse transcribe the RNA into 5'RACE-ready cDNA. Full-length TCR alpha and beta libraries were barcoded with multiplex adaptors and sequenced on an Illumina MiSeq. Per the authors' processing: Sequencing data were pooled across the five patients for each of nine subset-tissue groups and compared by unsupervised clustering of TCR gene usage. The Morisita-Horn index was used to calculate repertoire similarity, with shared sequences weighted by how much each contributed to each repertoire. TCRdb's own reprocessing of the public reads used fastp at Q25 and MiXCR and kept productive beta chains. Entries are consolidated by CDR3 protein sequence, retaining the most common genes and DNA. TCRdb, not the original authors, processed these V and J calls. The sample contains tens of thousands of distinct CDR3 sequences, approximately 17% of them found a single time. The top ten clonotypes cover approximately 2.9% of the sample.

This clonotype originated in a female donor with breast cancer. The V and J genes are TRBV10-3 and TRBJ2-1; the D gene lacks a confident call. Sequencing used naive CD4+ T cells sorted from a lymph node. The cell subset or site label corresponds to: naive CD4+ T cells, CD4+CD45RA+CD25-. The DNA is TGTGCCATCAGTTTAGCTGGCGATGAGCAGTTCTTC. It specifies CAISLAGDEQFF.